The clone carrying this T cell receptor beta chain has just a few counts. Its target is unknown. At the Johns Hopkins FTIC core, DNA taken from cultured CD4+ T cells was sequenced by way of the Oncomine TCR Beta short-read assay. TCRdb reanalysed the PCR reads using MiXCR and keeps one entry per CDR3 protein. The data hold about 10,000 distinct CDR3 sequences, with 25% to 35% observed a single time. CDR1 and CDR2 from the germline V gene are SGHNT and YENEEA. V lost 0 bases to trimming and J lost 10 bases, with 10 bases between them. The CDR3 loop spans 13 amino acids. The entry originates in a study of vaccination and CD4 T cells after COVID-19. As for treatment: roughly 11-day PBMC culture with coronavirus spike peptide pools or control peptides (ViraFEST assay).

The genes are TRBV11-3 and TRBJ2-1; either TRBD1 or TRBD2 may fit D (6 bases each). Sample: CD4+ T cells from blood, cultured in vitro, taken after SARS-CoV-2 vaccination. The clonotype originates from a human donor who had recovered from COVID-19. The chain's CDR3 is CASSLDEGGEQFF. CDR3 nucleotide sequence: TGTGCCAGCAGCTTAGATGAGGGGGGAGAGCAGTTCTTC.